The clone carrying this T cell receptor (beta chain) has ten or more counts. What it recognizes is unknown. Germline and genes: mouse. The read ends 4 residues shy of where the CDR3 ends; the end is completed using the germline J gene. These data originate in a study of CD8+ T cells in alopecia areata. Study background: Female C3H/HeJ recipients aged roughly 7-10 weeks got skin from C3H/HeJ graft donors aged roughly 6-12 months that had spontaneous alopecia.

RNA, once extracted, was reverse transcribed into cDNA for use as the sequencing template. Sequenced by immunoSEQ multiplex PCR; TCRdb stores in-frame clones only, minus some. The profile covers roughly 120,000 clones, none occurring a single time. Study findings and constraints: It was lesional scalp, especially alopecia totalis/universalis, that showed higher clonality than normal scalp. Normal skin's resident alphabeta T cells are sequenced alongside lesional scalp T cells. Possibly because of HLA-related factors, TCR sharing was less clear across patients than in mice.

V lost 5 bases to trimming and J lost 0 bases, with 11 bases between them. Per the germline V gene, CDR1 is NNHDY and CDR2 is SYVADS. This CDR3 spans 14 amino acids. Sequenced: lesional skin. The chain has TRBV13-3 and TRBJ1-1, with D maybe TRBD1 (6 bases). The receptor's source is a C3H/HeJ mouse with alopecia areata. The mice in this strain carry MHC haplotype H2-k. Incomplete CDR3 DNA: TGTGCCAGCAGCTACAGGGTCGCAAACACA. Translating gives CASSYRVANT. The full CDR3 is CASSYRVANTEVFF.